This TCR beta chain was captured by sequencing in a study of CD8+ T cells in alopecia areata. Both peripheral blood and punch biopsies of lesional scalp skin were obtained from patients who had alopecia areata. RNA was isolated and reverse transcribed to cDNA, the sequencing template. TCRdb's copy holds only in-frame clones and misses some; the assay was immunoSEQ multiplex PCR. The data show roughly 250,000 clones, roughly two thirds seen once. Germline CDR1 MGHRA, CDR2 YSYEKL. The germline V and J ends were trimmed by 3 bases and 4 bases, with 6 bases remaining between them. This CDR3 spans 12 amino acids.

The TCR sequence derives from a human donor with alopecia areata. The chain employs TRBV4-1 and TRBJ2-5; D ambiguous. This material consisted of CD4+ T cells sorted from blood, taken at week 0. CDR3 residues: CASSHVLETQYF. CDR3 nucleotide sequence: TGCGCCAGCAGCCACGTGCTAGAGACCCAGTACTTC.